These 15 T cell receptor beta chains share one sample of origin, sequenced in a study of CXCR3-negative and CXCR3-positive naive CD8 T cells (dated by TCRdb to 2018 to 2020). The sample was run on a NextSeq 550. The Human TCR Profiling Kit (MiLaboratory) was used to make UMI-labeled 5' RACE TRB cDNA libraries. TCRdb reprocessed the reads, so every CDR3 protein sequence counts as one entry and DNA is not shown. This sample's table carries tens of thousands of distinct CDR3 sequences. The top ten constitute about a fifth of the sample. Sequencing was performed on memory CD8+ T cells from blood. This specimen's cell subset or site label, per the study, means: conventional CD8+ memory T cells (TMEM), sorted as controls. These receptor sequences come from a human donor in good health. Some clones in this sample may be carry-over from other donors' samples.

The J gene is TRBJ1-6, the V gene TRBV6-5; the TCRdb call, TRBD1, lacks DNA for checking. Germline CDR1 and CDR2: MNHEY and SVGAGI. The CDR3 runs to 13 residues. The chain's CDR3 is CASRAYRGSPLHF.

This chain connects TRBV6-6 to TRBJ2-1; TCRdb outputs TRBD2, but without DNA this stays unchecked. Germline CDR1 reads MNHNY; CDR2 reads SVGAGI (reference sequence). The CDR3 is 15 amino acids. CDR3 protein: CASSELAGAYNEQFF.

The chain's CDR3 is CASSLWDWDTGELFF. The chain recombines TRBV5-1 with TRBJ2-2. The CDR3 loop spans 15 amino acids. CDR1 and CDR2 (germline): SGHRS, YFSETQ.

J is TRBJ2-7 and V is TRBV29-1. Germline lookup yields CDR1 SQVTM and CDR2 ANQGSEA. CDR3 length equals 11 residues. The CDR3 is CSVKGGYEQYF.

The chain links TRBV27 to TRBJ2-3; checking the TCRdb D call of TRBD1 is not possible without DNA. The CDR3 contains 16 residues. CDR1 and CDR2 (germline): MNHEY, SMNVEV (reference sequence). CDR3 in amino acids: CASSYLQGFGTDTQYF.

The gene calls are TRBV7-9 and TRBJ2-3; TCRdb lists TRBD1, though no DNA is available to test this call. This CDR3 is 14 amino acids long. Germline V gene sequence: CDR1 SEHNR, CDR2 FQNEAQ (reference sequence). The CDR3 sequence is CASSPGTGADTQYF. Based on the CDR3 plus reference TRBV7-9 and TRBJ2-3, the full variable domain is DTGVSQNPRHKITKRGQNVTFRCDPISEHNRLYWYRQTLGQGPEFLTYFQNEAQLEKSRLLSDRFSAERPKGSFSTLEIQRTEQGDSAMYLCASSPGTGADTQYFGPGTRLTVL.

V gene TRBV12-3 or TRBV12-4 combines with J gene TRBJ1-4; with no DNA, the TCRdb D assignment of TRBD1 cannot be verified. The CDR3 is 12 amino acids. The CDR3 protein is CATTQDREKLFF.

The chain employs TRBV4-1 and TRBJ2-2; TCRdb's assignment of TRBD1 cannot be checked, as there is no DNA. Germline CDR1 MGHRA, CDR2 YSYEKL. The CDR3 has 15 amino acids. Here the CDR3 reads CASSQQGVGTGELFF.

CDR3 in amino acids: CASSDRGSGANVLTF. The chain links TRBV6-6 to TRBJ2-6. This CDR3 contains 15 residues. Germline CDR1 MNHNY, CDR2 SVGAGI (reference sequence).

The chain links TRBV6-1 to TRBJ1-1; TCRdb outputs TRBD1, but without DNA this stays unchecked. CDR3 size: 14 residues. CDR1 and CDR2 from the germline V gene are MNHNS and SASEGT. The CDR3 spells CASEGGQGNTEAFF.

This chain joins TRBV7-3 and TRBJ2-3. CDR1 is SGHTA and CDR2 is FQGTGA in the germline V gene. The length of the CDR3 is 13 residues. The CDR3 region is CASRALGTDTQYF.

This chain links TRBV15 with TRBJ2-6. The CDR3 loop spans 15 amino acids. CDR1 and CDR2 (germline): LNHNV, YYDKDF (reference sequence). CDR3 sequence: CATSSWREGANVLTF.

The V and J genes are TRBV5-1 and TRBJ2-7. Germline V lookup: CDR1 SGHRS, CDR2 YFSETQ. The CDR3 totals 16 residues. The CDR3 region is CASSLKTQTNSYEQYF.

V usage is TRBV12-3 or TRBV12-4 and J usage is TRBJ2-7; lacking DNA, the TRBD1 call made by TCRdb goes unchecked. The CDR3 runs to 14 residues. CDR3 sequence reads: CASVGAGPSYEQYF.

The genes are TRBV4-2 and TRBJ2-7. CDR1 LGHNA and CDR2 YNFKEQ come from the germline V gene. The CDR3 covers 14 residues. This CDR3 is CASSQGGDTYEQYF.